One and the same sample provided the 15 T cell receptor beta chains below, sequenced in a study of blood T cell repertoires in COVID-19. The method was immunoSEQ multiplex PCR; TCRdb's version includes in-frame clones alone and lacks a portion of them. In the table there are roughly 160,000 clones, about four fifths of which are singletons. The sample taken for sequencing was PBMCs or T cells enriched from blood (not recorded which). The receptor source for this set is a man between 50 and 59 years old who had recovered from COVID-19.

CDR3 loop: CASSSSGTSTDTQYF. The CDR3 DNA reads TGTGCCAGCAGTTCTAGCGGGACTAGCACAGATACGCAGTATTTT. The chain employs TRBV7-7 and TRBJ2-3, with 9 nucleotides matching TRBD2. V gave up 6 bases and J gave up 0 bases; unmatched junction bases: 4. Germline V gives CDR1 SSHAT, CDR2 FNYEAQ (reference sequence). The CDR3 contains 15 residues.

The V and J genes are TRBV28 and TRBJ2-7; 10 bases align to TRBD1. The germline CDR1 and CDR2 sequences are MDHEN and SYDVKM. V lost 5 bases to trimming and J lost 2 bases; unmatched junction nucleotides: 9. This CDR3 contains 16 residues. The CDR3 DNA follows: TGTGCCAGCAGTCAAATCTCCGGGACAGGGGCCTACGAGCAGTACTTC. Translating gives CASSQISGTGAYEQYF.

As regards this clone: Other DNA sequences in this specimen translate into the identical CDR3. CDR3 region: CASSLVGGGSGNTIYF. The CDR3 region has the DNA TGTGCCAGCAGCTTAGTGGGCGGAGGCTCTGGAAACACCATATATTTT. V gene TRBV7-6 combines with J gene TRBJ1-3; D gene uncertain. Trimming took off 1 base at V and 0 bases at J, with 10 bases between the two ends. The germline V gene encodes CDR1 SGHVS and CDR2 FNYEAQ. The CDR3 has 16 amino acids.

There are a few counts of this clone. The gene calls are TRBV28 and TRBJ2-7; D is unresolved. Germline V gives CDR1 MDHEN, CDR2 SYDVKM. V lost 4 bases, J lost 0 bases, and 22 bases lay in between. This CDR3 has 18 residues. CDR3 nucleotides: TGTGCCAGCAGTTCCCGGAGAGTTCTCCAGTCGTACTCCTACGAGCAGTACTTC. Translated: CASSSRRVLQSYSYEQYF.

The chain carries TRBV6-1 and TRBJ1-1; a weak D match, TRBD1 (5 bases). Germline CDR1 reads MNHNS; CDR2 reads SASEGT. The CDR3 totals 16 residues. V was pared by 4 bases and J by 0 bases, with 15 bases between. The CDR3 loop reads CASSGRQFSMNTEAFF. CDR3 nucleotides: TGTGCCAGCAGTGGTAGACAGTTCTCAATGAACACTGAAGCTTTCTTT.

This chain joins TRBV7-9 and TRBJ1-4; TRBD1 matches at 8 bases. The CDR3 covers 15 residues. J lost 6 bases, V lost 5 bases, and 8 bases had no gene match. Germline V gene lookup returns CDR1 SEHNR and CDR2 FQNEAQ (reference sequence). The CDR3 region has the DNA TGTGCCAGCAGCACCATCCGGGACAGGCATGAAAAACTGTTTTTT. This gives the protein CASSTIRDRHEKLFF.

This chain links TRBV5-1 with TRBJ1-6; 12 bases fit TRBD1. CDR1 and CDR2 from the germline V gene are SGHRS and YFSETQ. Germline trimming cut 4 bases from V and 9 bases from J; bases unmatched to any gene: 8. This CDR3 is built from 16 residues. The CDR3 sequence: CASSPTGTGGGSPLHF. DNA of the CDR3: TGCGCCAGCAGCCCCACCGGGACAGGGGGCGGTTCACCCCTCCACTTT.

The rearrangement uses TRBV23-1 and TRBJ2-1; 8 bases map to TRBD1. TRBV23-1 belongs to the ORF category, with a function that is uncertain. The CDR3 has 16 amino acids. V was clipped by 4 bases and J by 4 bases; unmatched bases: 9. The CDR3, as DNA: TGCGCCAGCAGTCGACCGGACAGGGTGAGGTACAATGAGCAGTTCTTC. Translation: CASSRPDRVRYNEQFF.

The V and J genes are TRBV6-1 and TRBJ2-7; the match to TRBD1 covers 10 bases. This CDR3 contains 16 residues. V shed 3 bases, J shed 0 bases, and the junction held 5 bases outside the gene matches. Germline assignment: CDR1 MNHNS and CDR2 SASEGT. This CDR3 is CASSDRGQGISYEQYF. The CDR3 nucleotides are TGTGCCAGCAGTGACAGGGGACAGGGGATCTCCTACGAGCAGTACTTC.

This clone was observed a few times. This sequence joins TRBV5-1 and TRBJ1-5; TRBD1 matches at 7 bases. The CDR3 is 15 residues long. From germline, CDR1 is SGHRS and CDR2 YFSETQ. With V trimmed by 1 base and J by 5 bases, 6 bases remained unmatched. As DNA, the CDR3 is TGCGCCAGCAGCTTGCGAGGGGGCGATTATCAGCCCCAGCATTTT. This codes for CASSLRGGDYQPQHF.

The rearrangement uses TRBV9 and TRBJ2-2; 7 bases are a match to TRBD2. There are 15 residues in the CDR3. J lost 3 bases, V lost 0 bases, and 2 bases had no gene match. The germline CDR1 and CDR2 sequences are SGDLS and YYNGEE. CDR3: CASSVAGGYTGELFF. Written as DNA, the CDR3 is TGTGCCAGCAGCGTAGCGGGAGGATACACCGGGGAGCTGTTTTTT.

This clone was seen only once. This chain joins TRBV10-3 and TRBJ1-2; 7 nucleotides line up with TRBD1. The germline gives CDR1 ENHRY, CDR2 SYGVKD. The V segment lost 4 bases and the J segment 2 bases; nucleotides outside the gene matches: 4. The CDR3 spans 14 residues. The CDR3 loop is CAISGDRTNYGYTF. The CDR3, as DNA: TGTGCCATCAGTGGGGACAGAACGAACTATGGCTACACCTTC.

The chain links TRBV28 to TRBJ2-6; 7 bases map to TRBD1. Germline assignment: CDR1 MDHEN and CDR2 SYDVKM. Trimming removed 7 bases from V and 0 bases from J; junction bases left unmatched: 9. The CDR3 contains 17 residues. The CDR3 loop reads CASKQTGVGSGANVLTF. Written as DNA, the CDR3 is TGTGCCAGCAAACAAACAGGGGTGGGCTCTGGGGCCAACGTCCTGACTTTC.

This clone turned up a few times. The genes are TRBV10-2 and TRBJ2-2, with 13 bases fitting TRBD2. Per the germline V gene, CDR1 is WSHSY and CDR2 is SAAADI. The CDR3 has 14 amino acids. Losses at the gene ends were 10 bases for V and 3 bases for J; bases not matched to a gene: 2. The CDR3, as DNA: TGCGCCACCGGGACTAGCGGGGACACCGGGGAGCTGTTTTTT. This codes for CATGTSGDTGELFF.

The V gene is TRBV20-1, the J gene TRBJ2-7, with 8 bases matching TRBD1. Germline V gene lookup returns CDR1 DFQATT and CDR2 SNEGSKA (reference sequence). The CDR3 spans 15 residues. V was pared by 3 bases and J by 5 bases, with 12 bases of the junction left unmatched. The CDR3 sequence is CSASTSDRGRNEQYF. In nucleotides, the CDR3 is TGCAGTGCTAGTACCTCAGACAGGGGACGGAACGAGCAGTACTTC.